These 6 T cell receptor beta chains were all obtained from the same sample, sequenced in a study of identical twins. TCRdb reprocessed the 5' RACE reads with MiXCR, giving one entry per CDR3 protein. The profile shows a few hundred thousand distinct CDR3 sequences, approximately 10% of them singletons. Sequenced: memory T cells sorted from blood. The receptors were sampled from a middle-aged man in good health.

The V gene is TRBV28, the J gene TRBJ2-2; D gene ambiguous. The CDR3 is 13 amino acids. CDR1 and CDR2 (germline): MDHEN, SYDVKM. V dropped 6 bases and J dropped 2 bases, with 7 bases sitting between them. The CDR3 loop reads CASRIHNTGELFF. In DNA form, the CDR3 reads TGTGCCAGCAGAATACATAACACCGGGGAGCTGTTTTTT.

This chain joins TRBV20-1 and TRBJ2-1; no definite D call. V dropped 2 bases and J dropped 0 bases, with 5 bases sitting between them. This CDR3 region has 13 residues. Germline CDR1 is DFQATT and CDR2 is SNEGSKA (reference sequence). The CDR3 here is CSARRSSYNEQFF. The DNA for the CDR3 is TGCAGTGCTAGACGGAGCTCCTACAATGAGCAGTTCTTC.

This clonotype was detected a few times. The chain recombines TRBV20-1 with TRBJ2-3; 7 positions match TRBD2. Germline V lookup: CDR1 DFQATT, CDR2 SNEGSKA (reference sequence). The CDR3 consists of 16 residues. V gave up 0 bases and J gave up 2 bases; unmatched junction bases: 8. CDR3 sequence reads: CSARDGRRGTTDTQYF. CDR3 in DNA: TGCAGTGCTAGAGATGGGAGGCGGGGGACCACAGATACGCAGTATTTT.

This chain joins TRBV12-3 or TRBV12-4 and TRBJ1-1; no clear D. The CDR3 length is 15 residues. Trimming took 6 bases from V and 1 from J, leaving 15 bases between them. The CDR3 DNA reads TGTGCCAGCAGAGACGGACGGTCCGCGAACACTGAAGCTTTCTTT. Translating it yields CASRDGRSANTEAFF.

This sequence joins TRBV27 and TRBJ2-5, with D possibly being TRBD1 (5 bases). Trimming pared 2 bases from V and 5 bases from J, leaving 12 bases between. The germline CDR1 and CDR2 sequences are MNHEY and SMNVEV (reference sequence). The CDR3 runs 14 residues. DNA for the CDR3: TGTGCCAGCAGTTTAGGGGCCCACGGGGAGACCCAGTACTTC. Translation: CASSLGAHGETQYF.

Only a few counts were recorded for this clonotype. A read error may explain this, as a much larger clone is one base away. The chain uses TRBV7-7 and TRBJ2-2, with D unclear. The germline V gene has CDR1 SSHAT and CDR2 FNYEAQ (reference sequence). Trimming removed 1 base at V and 5 bases at J, with 5 bases between. This CDR3 spans 13 amino acids. CDR3 sequence (DNA): TGTGCCAGCAGCTTAGACGCTACCGGGGAGCTGTTTTTT. Protein: CASSLDATGELFF.